This T cell receptor beta chain was sequenced for a study of cytomegalovirus exposure and HLA in healthy donors. Study-wide findings and caveats: In vitro, a few CMV-associated chains proved specific for CMV antigens. HLA alleles showed associations with 15,000 to 20,000 TCR beta sequences in a later analysis, at a 0.05 false discovery rate. Indistinguishable V segments such as TRBV6-2 and TRBV6-3 were excluded.

The V gene's germline CDR1 is KGHSH and CDR2 LQKENI. The CDR3 sequence is 17 residues long. J gave up 4 bases and V 3 bases, and 11 bases lay outside the gene matches. Comment on this clone: Its specificity is unknown.

The PCR contained 60 Vbeta and 13 Jbeta primers. Sequencing was performed with immunoSEQ multiplex PCR; in TCRdb, only in-frame clones are kept and a portion is missing. The sample lists about 150,000 clones, roughly 80% occurring once. Material for sequencing was PBMCs. The clonotype comes from a woman in her forties in good health and CMV-seropositive. The V gene is TRBV18, the J gene TRBJ1-1; 10 bases are shared with TRBD1. The CDR3 loop is CASSPGQGGRVITEAFF. DNA of the CDR3: TGTGCCAGCTCACCCGGACAGGGGGGTAGGGTGATCACTGAAGCTTTCTTT.